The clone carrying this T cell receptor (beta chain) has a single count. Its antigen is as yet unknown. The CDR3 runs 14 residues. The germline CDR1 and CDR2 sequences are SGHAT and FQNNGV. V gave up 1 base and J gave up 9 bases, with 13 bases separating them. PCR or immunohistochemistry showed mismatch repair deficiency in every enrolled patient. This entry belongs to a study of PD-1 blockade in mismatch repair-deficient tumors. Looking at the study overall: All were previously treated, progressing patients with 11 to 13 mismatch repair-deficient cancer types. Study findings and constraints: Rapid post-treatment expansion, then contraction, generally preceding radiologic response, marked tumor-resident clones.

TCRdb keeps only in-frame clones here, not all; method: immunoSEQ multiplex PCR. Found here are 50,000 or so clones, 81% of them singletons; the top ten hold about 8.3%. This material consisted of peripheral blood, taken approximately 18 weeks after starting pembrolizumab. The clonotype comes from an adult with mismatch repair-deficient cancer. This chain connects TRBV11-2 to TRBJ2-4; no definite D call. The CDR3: CASSLGALSLIQYF. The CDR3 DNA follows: TGTGCCAGCAGCTTAGGGGCCTTGAGTCTCATTCAGTACTTC.